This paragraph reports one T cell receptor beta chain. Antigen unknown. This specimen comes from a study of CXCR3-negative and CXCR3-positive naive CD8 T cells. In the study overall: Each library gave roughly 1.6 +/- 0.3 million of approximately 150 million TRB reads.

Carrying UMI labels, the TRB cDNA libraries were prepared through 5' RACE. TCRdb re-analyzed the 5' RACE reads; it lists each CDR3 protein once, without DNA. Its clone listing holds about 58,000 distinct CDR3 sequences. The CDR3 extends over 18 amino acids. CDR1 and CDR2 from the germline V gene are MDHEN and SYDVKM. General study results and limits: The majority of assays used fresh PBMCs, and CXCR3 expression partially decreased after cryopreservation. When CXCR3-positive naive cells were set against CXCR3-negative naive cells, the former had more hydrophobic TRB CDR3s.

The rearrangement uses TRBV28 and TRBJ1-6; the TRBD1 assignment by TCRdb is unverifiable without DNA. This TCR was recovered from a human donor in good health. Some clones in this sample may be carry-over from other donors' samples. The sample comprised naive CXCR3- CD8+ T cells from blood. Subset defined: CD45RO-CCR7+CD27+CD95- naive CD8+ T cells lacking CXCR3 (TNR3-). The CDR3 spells CASSPIPLLRDHNSPLHF.